A single sample is the source of the 7 T cell receptor beta chains below, sequenced in a study of blood T cell repertoires in COVID-19. The method was immunoSEQ multiplex PCR; TCRdb's version includes in-frame clones alone and lacks a portion of them. Seen here are some 83,000 clones, about 83% observed once, and the top ten hold 3.5%. The specimen sequenced was peripheral blood. These receptors all come from a man between 45 and 60 years old with acute or convalescent COVID-19.

The J gene is TRBJ2-5, the V gene TRBV2, with TRBD2 matching 15 bases. V shed 6 bases, J shed 0 bases, and the junction held 2 bases outside the gene matches. Germline V gives CDR1 SNHLY, CDR2 FYNNEI. The CDR3 is made up of 16 amino acids. DNA for the CDR3: TGTGCCAGCAGAGGGACTAGCGGGGGGCACCAAGAGACCCAGTACTTC. Translation gives CASRGTSGGHQETQYF.

This chain uses TRBV19 with TRBJ1-2; D remains unclear. The ends were cut back, 6 bases at V and 5 bases at J, with 19 bases in the middle. CDR1 and CDR2 from the germline V gene are LNHDA and SQIVND (reference sequence). The CDR3 covers 15 residues. The CDR3 spells CASSSPGGAGYGYTF. The CDR3 bases are TGTGCCAGTAGCAGCCCGGGAGGTGCAGGATATGGCTACACCTTC.

The J gene is TRBJ2-5, the V gene TRBV9; TRBD2 matches at 7 bases. Trimming took 0 bases from V and 7 from J; bases not matched to a gene: 6. The CDR3 length is 14 residues. Germline V CDR1 and CDR2: SGDLS, YYNGEE. This CDR3 is CASSVGGGRGTQYF. CDR3 in DNA: TGTGCCAGCAGCGTAGGAGGCGGGAGAGGGACCCAGTACTTC.

V and J are TRBV11-2 and TRBJ2-7, with TRBD1 matching over 8 bases. V shed 4 bases and J 2 bases; nucleotides not matched to a gene: 7. This CDR3 has 15 residues. CDR1 and CDR2 (germline): SGHAT, FQNNGV. The CDR3 nucleotides read TGTGCCAGCAGCTCCCAGGGGGCTACCACCTACGAGCAGTACTTC. Protein sequence: CASSSQGATTYEQYF.

The rearrangement joins TRBV4-3 to TRBJ2-4; TRBD1 might be the D (5 bases). V was trimmed by 0 bases and J by 0 bases, leaving 12 bases between them. The CDR3 extends over 17 amino acids. Germline CDR1 LGHNA, CDR2 YSLEER. The CDR3 nucleotides read TGCGCCAGCAGCCAAGATCGGCAGGGAATAGCCAAAAACATTCAGTACTTC. This translates into CASSQDRQGIAKNIQYF.

This clone was observed a few times. The V call is TRBV28, the J call TRBJ1-2; D is uncertain. The CDR3 has 13 amino acids. Germline V gene data show CDR1 as MDHEN and CDR2 as SYDVKM. V was clipped by 2 bases and J by 0 bases, with 4 bases between them. The CDR3 loop is CASSLTTNYGYTF. DNA of the CDR3: TGTGCCAGCAGTTTAACTACTAACTATGGCTACACCTTC.

CDR3 loop: CASSLEGRTKYEQYF. The CDR3 coding sequence is TGTGCCAGCAGCTTAGAAGGGAGGACAAAATACGAGCAGTACTTC. The chain combines TRBV7-2 with TRBJ2-7; the D gene is possibly TRBD2 (6 bases). Deletions cut 1 base from V and 4 bases from J, with 14 bases between. The CDR3 loop spans 15 amino acids. Germline lookup yields CDR1 SGHTA and CDR2 FQGNSA.